This TCR beta chain emerged from a study of OX40 agonist ivuxolimab in advanced cancers. The study in broad terms: Ivuxolimab was an agonistic, fully human IgG2 monoclonal antibody directed against OX40 (CD134), a costimulatory receptor. In the dose-escalation cohort, approximately 80% of patients were male, and the mean age was approximately 60 years with a range of about 20 to 90. Patients were allowed to have had prior anti-PD-1, anti-PD-L1 or anti-CTLA-4 therapy, and 40% of the dose-escalation patients had been treated with checkpoint inhibitors. Among the roughly 52 dose-escalation patients, 19 had hepatocellular carcinoma, roughly 15 melanoma, 9 renal cell carcinoma and 9 head and neck cancer. Partial responses occurred in three dose-escalation patients, of whom one had hepatocellular carcinoma and two had cutaneous melanoma. The monotherapy dose-escalation portion (N ≈ 50 patients) of the phase I ivuxolimab trial is reported in the paper. The purpose of peripheral TCRbeta sequencing was to test whether ivuxolimab changed TCR sequence diversity and led to clonal T-cell expansion. Intravenous ivuxolimab was administered to patients every 2 weeks at six dose levels: 0.01, 0.1, 0.3, 1.5, 3 and 10 mg/kg.

From the germline V gene (reference sequence), CDR1 is LNHDA and CDR2 is SQIVND. From cysteine to phenylalanine, the CDR3 is 13 amino acids long. Left in the record is the CDR3 DNA by itself, 39 bases read in frame from the first base. Trimming at the junction amounts to 0 bases on V and 3 bases on J, and the germline ends lie 5 bases apart. A note on this clone: What this receptor recognizes is not known. Per-base qualities were not stored, and no clone one base away is much larger. Other DNA sequences in this sample translate to the same CDR3.

The trial excluded patients who had a history of autoimmune disease or who were on systemic immunosuppression. Peripheral blood for TCR sequencing was drawn from every dose cohort at baseline, at cycle 4 day 1 and at cycle 7 day 1. The samples were drawn from a first-in-human, open-label, multicenter phase I dose-escalation trial of ivuxolimab. The trial enrolled adults with locally advanced or metastatic head and neck squamous cell, hepatocellular, melanoma or renal cell carcinoma. CD4+ and CD8+ T cells were sorted separately from peripheral blood before TCR sequencing. General conclusions and limits of the study: After ivuxolimab, more expanded clones were found on average in CD8+ T cells than in CD4+ T cells. Antigen specificity was not determined for the clonally expanded peripheral T cells. At doses from 0.1 to 3.0 mg/kg, clonal expansion was seen in both CD4+ and CD8+ blood T cells between baseline and week 6. In partial responders in the 0.1-3.0 mg/kg groups, normalized peripheral clonal expansion was found to be among the lowest, especially among CD8+ T cells. Low levels of normalized T-cell clonal expansion were also seen in some patients who did not respond.

To sequence the TCRbeta CDR3 region, genomic DNA was isolated from the sorted cells. The immunoSEQ Assay was used for sequencing of TCRbeta CDR3 regions. Held by TCRdb, this immuneACCESS table contains in-frame sequences only and omits some clones. Under half of the omission traces to an unresolved V gene where checked; the cause of the rest is unknown. In this sample the table shows tens of thousands of clones, around 87% of which occur a single time. Of the sample, more than 0.3% is held by the ten largest clones. In this chain, TRBV19 is recombined with TRBJ1-1, with the D gene not confidently named. Sequenced here: CD4+ or CD8+ T cells sorted from blood, sampled in a trial of the OX40 agonist ivuxolimab. The TCR originated in an adult with an advanced solid tumor such as melanoma, head and neck, liver or kidney cancer. The CDR3 here reads CASSIDRDTEAFF. The nucleotide sequence is TGTGCCAGTAGTATAGATAGGGACACTGAAGCTTTCTTT.